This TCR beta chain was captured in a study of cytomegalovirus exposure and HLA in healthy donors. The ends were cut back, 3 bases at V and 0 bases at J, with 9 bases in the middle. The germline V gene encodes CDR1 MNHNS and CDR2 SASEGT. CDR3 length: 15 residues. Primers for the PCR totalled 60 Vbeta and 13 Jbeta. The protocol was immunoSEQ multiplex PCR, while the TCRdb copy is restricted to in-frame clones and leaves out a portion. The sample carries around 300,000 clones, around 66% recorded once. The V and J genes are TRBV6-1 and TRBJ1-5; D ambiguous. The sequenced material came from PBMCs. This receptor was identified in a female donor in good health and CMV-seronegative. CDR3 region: CASSDRHYSNQPQHF. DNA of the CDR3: TGTGCCAGCAGTGATCGGCACTATAGCAATCAGCCCCAGCATTTT.